Sequencing of this TCR beta chain was carried out in a study of blood T cell repertoires in COVID-19. Study details: Specimens from acute and convalescent COVID-19 originated in the United States, Italy and Spain.

V lost 6 bases, J lost 2 bases, and 16 bases lay in between. The CDR3 spans 16 residues. Looked up from germline, CDR1 is SNHLY and CDR2 is FYNNEI. Assay: immunoSEQ multiplex PCR; the TCRdb copy retains only in-frame clones and omits some. The sample records 200,000 or so clones, roughly nine tenths being singletons. The source is a man aged 40-49 years with active or convalescent COVID-19. Material for sequencing was peripheral blood. The chain recombines TRBV2 with TRBJ2-2; D possibly corresponds to TRBD2 (5 bases). CDR3 DNA: TGTGCCAGCAGGTGGCAGCCGACTACTAACACCGGGGAGCTGTTTTTT. It encodes CASRWQPTTNTGELFF.